This T cell receptor (beta chain) was recovered during a study of Ad26.COV2.S vaccination and SARS-CoV-2 variants. Stated treatment: around 19 received Ad26.COV2.S at low or high dose, single or two shots; 5 received placebo; per-sample allocation not given. It was on day 63 after the first vaccine or placebo injection that samples were taken. Per the germline V gene, CDR1 is LGHDT and CDR2 is YNNKEL (reference sequence). V lost 3 bases and J 2 bases, leaving 17 bases between the germline ends. CDR3 size: 17 residues. Repertoires were generated with immunoSEQ multiplex PCR, while TCRdb's copy carries only in-frame clones and drops some. The sample holds 290,000 or so clones, about 90% seen once.

The TCR was taken from a person between 18 and 65 years old who received the Ad26.COV2.S COVID-19 vaccine or a placebo. The chain recombines TRBV3-1 (or the pseudogene TRBV3-2) with TRBJ2-1; D may match TRBD1 or TRBD2 (6 bases each). The sequencing here drew on peripheral blood, taken in a trial of Ad26.COV2.S vaccine versus placebo. CDR3 bases: TGTGCCAGCAGCCACGACAATTTCGGGGGCACCTACAATGAGCAGTTCTTC. Residues: CASSHDNFGGTYNEQFF.